Given below is one T cell receptor (beta chain) in context. This clone was counted once. Its cognate antigen has yet to be identified. Base-call qualities are not available, and no considerably larger clone is one nucleotide away. This specimen's treatment or condition label, per the study, means: preoperative locoregional IRX-2 cytokine immunotherapy. The samples were obtained from a phase Ib study that tested preoperative, locoregional IRX-2 cytokine immunotherapy designed to prime immune responses. Before surgery, IRX-2 was given to the donors, who were patients with early-stage breast cancer. The CDR3 has 17 amino acids, counting the end cysteine and phenylalanine. The entry retains the CDR3 DNA only, 51 bases that are in frame from base 1. The germline V end is reduced by 4 bases and the J end by 0 bases; junction bases left unmatched: 4. Reading the germline V gene gives CDR1 SGHTS and CDR2 YDEGEE.

Preparation of the library involved the immunoSEQ multiplex PCR assay. Entries here come from immuneACCESS through TCRdb and include only in-frame sequences with V and J called. Some clones fail to appear in such tables; in the studies checked, an unresolved V gene covers under half of the shortfall, and the cause of the remainder is unknown. Within this sample are fewer than 25,000 clones, with 70% to 90% of them counted one time only. About 30% of the sample goes to the ten largest clones. The data derive from a study of preoperative IRX-2 immunotherapy in early breast cancer (dated by TCRdb to the late 2010s).

This chain joins TRBV5-8 to TRBJ2-6; the junction holds 10 bases that match TRBD1. This receptor was taken from a human donor with breast cancer. This sample comprised tumor tissue, obtained after IRX-2 immunotherapy. The CDR3 reads CASSPGQGSSGANVLTF. The nucleotides are TGTGCCAGCAGCCCGGGACAGGGGAGCTCTGGGGCCAACGTCCTGACTTTC.